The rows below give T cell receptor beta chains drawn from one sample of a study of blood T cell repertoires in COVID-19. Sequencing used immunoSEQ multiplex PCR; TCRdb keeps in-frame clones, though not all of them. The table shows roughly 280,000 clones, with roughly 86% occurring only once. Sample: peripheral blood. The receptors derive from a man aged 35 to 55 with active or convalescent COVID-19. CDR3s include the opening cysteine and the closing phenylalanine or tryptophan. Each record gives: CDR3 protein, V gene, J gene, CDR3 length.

CDR3: CASGLGPSGQSMNTEAFF
V: TRBV12-5
J: TRBJ1-1
length: 18

CDR3: CASSGTGGPNIQYF
V: TRBV9
J: TRBJ2-4
length: 14

CDR3: CASSPTPGQGYNEQFF
V: TRBV18
J: TRBJ2-1
length: 16

CDR3: CATSDSRKISGITDTQYF
V: TRBV24-1
J: TRBJ2-3
length: 18

CDR3: CASFHGGGGPTDTQYF
V: TRBV18
J: TRBJ2-3
length: 16

CDR3: CSVGTGGDEQYF
V: TRBV29-1
J: TRBJ2-7
length: 12

CDR3: CASSPGRGTEAFF
V: TRBV7-3
J: TRBJ1-1
length: 13

CDR3: CASSLGGGYEETQYF
V: TRBV5-1
J: TRBJ2-5
length: 15

CDR3: CASSQDATGGAGGFEQFF
V: TRBV4-1
J: TRBJ2-1
length: 18

CDR3: CASGRTSYNEQFF
V: TRBV11-1
J: TRBJ2-1
length: 13

CDR3: CAIKGGLAGDQETQYF
V: TRBV10-3
J: TRBJ2-5
length: 16

CDR3: CASSLTPDRPYGYTF
V: TRBV27
J: TRBJ1-2
length: 15

CDR3: CASSNSRAANVLTF
V: TRBV19
J: TRBJ2-6
length: 14

CDR3: CASRTGGDVNYGYTF
V: TRBV27
J: TRBJ1-2
length: 15

CDR3: CASSSTGGTVSSGANVLTF
V: TRBV7-9
J: TRBJ2-6
length: 19